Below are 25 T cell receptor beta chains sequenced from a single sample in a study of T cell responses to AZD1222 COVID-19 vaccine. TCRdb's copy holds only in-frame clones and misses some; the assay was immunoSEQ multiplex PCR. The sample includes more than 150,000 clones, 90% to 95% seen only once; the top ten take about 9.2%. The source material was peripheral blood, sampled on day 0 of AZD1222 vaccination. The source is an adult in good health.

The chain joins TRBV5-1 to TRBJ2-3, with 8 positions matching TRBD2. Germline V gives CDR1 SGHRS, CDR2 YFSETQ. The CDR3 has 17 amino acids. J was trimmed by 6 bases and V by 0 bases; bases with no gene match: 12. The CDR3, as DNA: TGCGCCAGCAGCTTGGGGGTTAGCGGGACGGCCGGGGATACGCAGTATTTT. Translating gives CASSLGVSGTAGDTQYF.

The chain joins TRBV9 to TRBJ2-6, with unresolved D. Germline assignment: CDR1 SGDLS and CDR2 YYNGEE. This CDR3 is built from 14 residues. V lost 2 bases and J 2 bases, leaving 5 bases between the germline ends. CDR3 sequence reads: CASSVRAGANVLTF. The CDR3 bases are TGTGCCAGCAGCGTCAGAGCTGGGGCCAACGTCCTGACTTTC.

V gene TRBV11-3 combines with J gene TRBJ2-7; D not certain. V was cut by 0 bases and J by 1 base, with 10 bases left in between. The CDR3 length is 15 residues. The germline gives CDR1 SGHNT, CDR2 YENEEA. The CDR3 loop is CASSLEGSGSYEQYF. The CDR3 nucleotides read TGTGCCAGCAGCTTAGAGGGGTCCGGATCCTACGAGCAGTACTTC.

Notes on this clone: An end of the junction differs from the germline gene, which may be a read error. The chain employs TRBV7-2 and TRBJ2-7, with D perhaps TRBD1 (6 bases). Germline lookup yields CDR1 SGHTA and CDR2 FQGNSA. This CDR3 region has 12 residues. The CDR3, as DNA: TGTGCCAGCAGCTACGCTGACAGGACCCCGGCGTTC. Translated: CASSYADRTPAF.

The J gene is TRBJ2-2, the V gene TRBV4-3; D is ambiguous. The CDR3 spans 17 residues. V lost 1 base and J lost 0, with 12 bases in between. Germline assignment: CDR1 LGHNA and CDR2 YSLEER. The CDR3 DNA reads TGCGCCAGCAGCCAAGGTTACGCTGCGGCGAACACCGGGGAGCTGTTTTTT. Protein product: CASSQGYAAANTGELFF.

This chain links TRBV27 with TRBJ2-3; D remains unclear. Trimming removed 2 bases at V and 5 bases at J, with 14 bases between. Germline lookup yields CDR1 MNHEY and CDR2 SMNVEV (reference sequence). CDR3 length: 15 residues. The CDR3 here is CASSLKAYAGDTQYF. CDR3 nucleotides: TGTGCCAGCAGTTTAAAGGCGTACGCTGGAGATACGCAGTATTTT.

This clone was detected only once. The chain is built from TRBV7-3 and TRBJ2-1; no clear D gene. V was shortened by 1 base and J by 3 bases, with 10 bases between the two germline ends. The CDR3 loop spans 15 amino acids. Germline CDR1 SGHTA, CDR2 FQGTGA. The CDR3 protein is CASSLIYGNYNEQFF. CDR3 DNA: TGTGCCAGCAGCTTAATATACGGCAACTACAATGAGCAGTTCTTC.

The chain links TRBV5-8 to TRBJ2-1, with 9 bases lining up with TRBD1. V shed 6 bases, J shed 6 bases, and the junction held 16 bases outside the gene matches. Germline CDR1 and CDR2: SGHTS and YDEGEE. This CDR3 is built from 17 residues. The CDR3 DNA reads TGTGCCAGCACCAGGACAGGGGTTTCTAGTTCGGGCAATGAGCAGTTCTTC. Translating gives CASTRTGVSSSGNEQFF.

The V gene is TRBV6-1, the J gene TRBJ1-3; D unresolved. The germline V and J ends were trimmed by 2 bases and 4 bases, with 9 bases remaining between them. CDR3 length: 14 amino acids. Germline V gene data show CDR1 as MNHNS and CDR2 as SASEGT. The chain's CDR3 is CASSEPKGGNTIYF. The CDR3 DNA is TGTGCCAGCAGTGAACCCAAGGGCGGAAACACCATATATTTT.

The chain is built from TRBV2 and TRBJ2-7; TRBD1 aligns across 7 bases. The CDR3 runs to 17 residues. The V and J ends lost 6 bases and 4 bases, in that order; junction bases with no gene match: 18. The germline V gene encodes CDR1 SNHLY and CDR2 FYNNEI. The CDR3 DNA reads TGTGCCAGCAGAAAGTCGGAGACAGGGCTTAGCACTTACGAGCAGTACTTC. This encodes CASRKSETGLSTYEQYF.

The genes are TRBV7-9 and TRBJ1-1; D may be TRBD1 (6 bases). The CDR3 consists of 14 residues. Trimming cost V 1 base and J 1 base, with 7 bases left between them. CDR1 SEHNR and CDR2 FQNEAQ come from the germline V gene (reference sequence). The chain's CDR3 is CASSLEQGNTEAFF. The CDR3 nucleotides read TGTGCCAGCAGCTTAGAACAGGGGAACACTGAAGCTTTCTTT.

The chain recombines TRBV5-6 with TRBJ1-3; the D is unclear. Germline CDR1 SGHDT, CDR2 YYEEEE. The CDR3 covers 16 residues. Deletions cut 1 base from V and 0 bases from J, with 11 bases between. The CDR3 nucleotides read TGTGCCAGCAGCTTGTTCCCGGCGGGCTCTGGAAACACCATATATTTT. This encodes CASSLFPAGSGNTIYF. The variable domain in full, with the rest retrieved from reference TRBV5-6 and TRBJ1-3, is DAGVTQSPTHLIKTRGQQVTLRCSPKSGHDTVSWYQQALGQGPQFIFQYYEEEERQRGNFPDRFSGHQFPNYSSELNVNALLLGDSALYLCASSLFPAGSGNTIYFGEGSWLTVV.

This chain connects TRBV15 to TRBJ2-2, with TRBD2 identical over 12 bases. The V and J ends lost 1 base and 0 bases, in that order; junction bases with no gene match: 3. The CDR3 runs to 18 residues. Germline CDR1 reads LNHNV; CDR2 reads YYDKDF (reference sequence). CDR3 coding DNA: TGTGCCACCAGCAGAGGCGGGACTAGCGGGCCGAACACCGGGGAGCTGTTTTTT. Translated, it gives CATSRGGTSGPNTGELFF.

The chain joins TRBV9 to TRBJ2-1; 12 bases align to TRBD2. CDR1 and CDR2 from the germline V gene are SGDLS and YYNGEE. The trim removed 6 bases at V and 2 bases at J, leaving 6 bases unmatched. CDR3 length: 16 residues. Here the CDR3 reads CASTKTSGSTYNEQFF. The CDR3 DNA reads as TGTGCCAGCACGAAGACTAGCGGGAGTACCTACAATGAGCAGTTCTTC.

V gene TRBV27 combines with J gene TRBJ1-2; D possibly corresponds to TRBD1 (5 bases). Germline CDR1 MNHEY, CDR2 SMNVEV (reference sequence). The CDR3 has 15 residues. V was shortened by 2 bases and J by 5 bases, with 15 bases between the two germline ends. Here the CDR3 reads CASSLTASGKYGYTF. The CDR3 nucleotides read TGTGCCAGCAGTTTAACAGCCTCAGGGAAGTATGGCTACACCTTC.

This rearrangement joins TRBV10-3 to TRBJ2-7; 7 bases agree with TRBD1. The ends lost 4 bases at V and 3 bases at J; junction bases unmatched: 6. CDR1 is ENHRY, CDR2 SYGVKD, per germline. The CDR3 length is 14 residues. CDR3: CAISVAGGDYEQYF. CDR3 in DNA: TGTGCCATCAGTGTGGCAGGGGGTGACTACGAGCAGTACTTC.

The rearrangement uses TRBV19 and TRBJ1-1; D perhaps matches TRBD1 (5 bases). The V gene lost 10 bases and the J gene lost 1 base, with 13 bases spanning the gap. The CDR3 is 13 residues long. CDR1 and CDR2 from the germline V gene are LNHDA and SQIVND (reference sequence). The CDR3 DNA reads TGTGCCACCTCCCACGGGGGGAACACTGAAGCTTTCTTT. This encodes CATSHGGNTEAFF.

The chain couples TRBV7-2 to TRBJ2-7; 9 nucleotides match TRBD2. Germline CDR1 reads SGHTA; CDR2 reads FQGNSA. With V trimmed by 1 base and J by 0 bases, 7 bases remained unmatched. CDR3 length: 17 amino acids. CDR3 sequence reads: CASSLGGLAGNSYEQYF. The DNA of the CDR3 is TGTGCCAGCAGCTTAGGAGGGCTAGCGGGAAACTCCTACGAGCAGTACTTC.

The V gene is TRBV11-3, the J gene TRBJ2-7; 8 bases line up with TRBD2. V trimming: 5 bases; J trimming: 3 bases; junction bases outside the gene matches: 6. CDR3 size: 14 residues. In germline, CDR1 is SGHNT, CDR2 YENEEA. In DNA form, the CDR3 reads TGTGCCAGCAGCCCAAGCGGGAGCGGCTACGAGCAGTACTTC. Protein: CASSPSGSGYEQYF.

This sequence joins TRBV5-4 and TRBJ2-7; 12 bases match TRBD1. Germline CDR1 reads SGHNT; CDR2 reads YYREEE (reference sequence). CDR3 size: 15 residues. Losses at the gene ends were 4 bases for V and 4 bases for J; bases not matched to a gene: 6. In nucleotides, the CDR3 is TGTGCCAGCAGCCCCGGGACAGGGGGCGTATACGAGCAGTACTTC. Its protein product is CASSPGTGGVYEQYF.

The CDR3 sequence is CASSLKDDQPQHF. The CDR3 DNA reads TGTGCCAGCTCACTGAAGGATGATCAGCCCCAGCATTTT. The chain combines TRBV18 with TRBJ1-5; no firm D call. CDR3 length equals 13 residues. Between the trimmed V and J ends, which lost 4 bases and 5 bases, there was a span of 9 bases. Per germline, CDR1 KGHSH and CDR2 LQKENI.

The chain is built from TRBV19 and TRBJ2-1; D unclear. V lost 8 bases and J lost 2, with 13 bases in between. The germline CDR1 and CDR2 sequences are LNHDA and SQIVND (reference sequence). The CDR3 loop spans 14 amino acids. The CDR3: CASRPGPAYNEQFF. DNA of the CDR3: TGTGCCAGTCGACCAGGACCAGCCTACAATGAGCAGTTCTTC.

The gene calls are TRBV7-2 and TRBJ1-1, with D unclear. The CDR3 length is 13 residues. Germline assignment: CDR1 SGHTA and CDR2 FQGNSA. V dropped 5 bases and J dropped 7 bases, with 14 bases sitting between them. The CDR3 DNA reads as TGTGCCAGCAGCGTTACGGAGGCACATGAAGCTTTCTTT. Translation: CASSVTEAHEAFF. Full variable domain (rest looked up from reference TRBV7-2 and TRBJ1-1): GAGVSQSPSNKVTEKGKDVELRCDPISGHTALYWYRQSLGQGLEFLIYFQGNSAPDKSGLPSDRFSAERTGGSVSTLTIQRTQQEDSAVYLCASSVTEAHEAFFGQGTRLTVV.

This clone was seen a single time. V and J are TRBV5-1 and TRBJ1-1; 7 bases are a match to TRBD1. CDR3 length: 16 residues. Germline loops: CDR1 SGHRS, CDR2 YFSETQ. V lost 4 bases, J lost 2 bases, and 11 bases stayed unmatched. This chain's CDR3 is CASSPIPGQRNTEAFF. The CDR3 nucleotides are TGCGCCAGCAGCCCGATCCCGGGACAGAGAAACACTGAAGCTTTCTTT.

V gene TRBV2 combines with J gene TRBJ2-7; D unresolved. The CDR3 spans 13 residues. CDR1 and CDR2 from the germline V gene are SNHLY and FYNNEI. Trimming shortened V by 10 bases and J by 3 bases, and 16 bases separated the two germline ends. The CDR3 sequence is CATKNGLGYEQYF. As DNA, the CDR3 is TGTGCCACCAAGAACGGGTTAGGCTACGAGCAGTACTTC. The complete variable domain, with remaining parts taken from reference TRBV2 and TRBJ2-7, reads EPEVTQTPSHQVTQMGQEVILRCVPISNHLYFYWYRQILGQKVEFLVSFYNNEISEKSEIFDDQFSVERPDGSNFTLKIRSTKLEDSAMYFCATKNGLGYEQYFGPGTRLTVT.